These T cell receptor beta chains were read from a single sample in a study of shared clonotypes between healthy human individuals. The method was immunoSEQ multiplex PCR; TCRdb's version includes in-frame clones alone and lacks a portion of them. The profile shows about 2.4 million clones, 80% to 95% of them singletons. The sample comprised naive CD4+ T cells from PBMCs. The origin of the receptors is a man in his late teens or twenties in good health. Some clones in this sample may be carry-over from other donors' samples. CDR3s include the opening cysteine and the closing phenylalanine or tryptophan. The D gene is left open where the match is weak. Size values are once, few and many counts, or a class for expanded clones, and some rows have none.

length	V	size	D	J	CDR3	DNA
14	TRBV6-6	-	-	TRBJ2-7	CASSYSMVSYEQYF	TGTGCCAGCAGTTACTCGATGGTGAGCTACGAGCAGTACTTC
16	TRBV4-3	-	TRBD1	TRBJ2-2	CASSPSGTANTGELFF	TGCGCCAGCAGCCCTTCCGGGACAGCGAACACCGGGGAGCTGTTTTTT
14	TRBV7-9	-	TRBD1	TRBJ2-3	CASSGTGSADTQYF	TGTGCCAGCAGCGGGACAGGGAGTGCAGATACGCAGTATTTT
16	TRBV9	once	-	TRBJ1-4	CASSVGRSATNEKLFF	TGTGCCAGCAGCGTTGGACGGAGTGCAACTAATGAAAAACTGTTTTTT
14	TRBV28	once	-	TRBJ2-1	CASSLPGPGNEQFF	TGTGCCAGCAGTTTGCCAGGACCCGGCAATGAGCAGTTCTTC
16	TRBV4-3	-	-	TRBJ1-4	CASSQEVGLRNEKLFF	TGCGCCAGCAGCCAAGAGGTGGGACTAAGAAATGAAAAACTGTTTTTT
14	TRBV7-2	-	-	TRBJ1-2	CASSLGTPFGGYTF	TGTGCCAGCAGCTTAGGGACACCCTTTGGTGGCTACACCTTC
16	TRBV9	-	-	TRBJ2-2	CASSAGGQSTWGELFF	TGTGCCAGCAGCGCCGGGGGACAGTCTACCTGGGGGGAGCTGTTTTTT
14	TRBV7-3	-	-	TRBJ2-1	CASSQGSSYNEQFF	TGTGCCAGCAGCCAGGGGAGCTCCTACAATGAGCAGTTCTTC
14	TRBV2	-	-	TRBJ1-6	CASSVQGFNSPLHF	TGTGCCAGCAGCGTACAGGGTTTCAATTCACCCCTCCACTTT
15	TRBV5-6	-	-	TRBJ2-4	CASRFQELAKNIQYF	TGTGCCAGCAGATTCCAAGAGTTAGCCAAAAACATTCAGTACTTC
19	TRBV4-1	-	TRBD2	TRBJ2-5	CASSQGLAGASANQETQYF	TGCGCCAGCAGCCAAGGGCTAGCGGGAGCTTCGGCGAACCAAGAGACCCAGTACTTC
15	TRBV30	-	-	TRBJ1-1	CAWSALGGEGTEAFF	TGTGCCTGGAGTGCCCTGGGAGGGGAGGGAACTGAAGCTTTCTTT
15	TRBV6-1	-	TRBD2	TRBJ2-5	CASSETSGGQETQYF	TGTGCCAGCAGTGAGACTAGCGGGGGCCAAGAGACCCAGTACTTC
17	TRBV6-1	-	-	TRBJ2-5	CASSEPVGRGVRETQYF	TGTGCCAGCAGTGAACCGGTAGGGAGGGGGGTCCGGGAGACCCAGTACTTC
12	TRBV5-1	-	-	TRBJ2-4	CASSLRGDIQYF	TGCGCCAGCAGCTTGAGGGGGGACATTCAGTACTTC
16	TRBV28	-	-	TRBJ1-5	CASSRPAQYSNQPQHF	TGTGCCAGCAGCCGACCCGCCCAGTATAGCAATCAGCCCCAGCATTTT
15	TRBV11-2	-	-	TRBJ2-7	CASSLARERWYEQYF	TGTGCCAGCAGCTTAGCGAGGGAGCGATGGTACGAGCAGTACTTC
12	TRBV28	once	-	TRBJ2-1	CASGSMYNEQFF	TGTGCCAGCGGGTCGATGTACAATGAGCAGTTCTTC
14	TRBV11-3	-	-	TRBJ2-3	CASSLTATTDTQYF	TGTGCCAGCAGCCTGACAGCAACCACAGATACGCAGTATTTT
18	TRBV7-2	-	TRBD1	TRBJ2-7	CASSLSGTVSFNSYEQYF	TGTGCCAGCAGCTTATCAGGGACAGTCTCCTTTAACTCCTACGAGCAGTACTTC
13	TRBV27	-	-	TRBJ1-1	CASSPNAGFEAFF	TGTGCCAGCAGCCCTAACGCCGGATTTGAAGCTTTCTTT
16	TRBV28	-	TRBD1	TRBJ2-1	CASSSRTGSSYNEQFF	TGTGCCAGCAGTTCTAGGACAGGGAGCTCCTACAATGAGCAGTTCTTC
13	TRBV6-4	-	-	TRBJ2-5	CARIEGAGGTQYF	TGTGCAAGAATAGAGGGAGCCGGGGGGACCCAGTACTTC
13	TRBV18	-	-	TRBJ1-1	CASSGPMNTEAFF	TGTGCCAGCTCCGGTCCTATGAACACTGAAGCTTTCTTT
17	TRBV19	-	-	TRBJ2-2	CASSIPWGAMNTGELFF	TGTGCCAGTAGCATACCATGGGGGGCGATGAACACCGGGGAGCTGTTTTTT
15	TRBV7-9	-	TRBD2	TRBJ2-1	CASSFRTSGNNEQFF	TGTGCCAGCAGCTTTAGGACTAGCGGGAACAATGAGCAGTTCTTC
13	TRBV5-6	-	-	TRBJ1-5	CASSFRSNQPQHF	TGTGCCAGCAGCTTCCGAAGCAATCAGCCCCAGCATTTT
16	TRBV5-1	-	TRBD2	TRBJ2-7	CASSPGLAGGFGEQYF	TGCGCCAGCAGCCCGGGACTAGCGGGAGGGTTTGGCGAGCAGTACTTC
16	TRBV4-1	-	TRBD2	TRBJ2-3	CASSQGRAGLTDTQYF	TGCGCCAGCAGCCAAGGGCGAGCGGGACTCACAGATACGCAGTATTTT
15	TRBV29-1	-	TRBD1	TRBJ2-3	CSVFVRGPHTDTQYF	TGCAGCGTTTTTGTCAGGGGGCCTCACACAGATACGCAGTATTTT
16	TRBV5-4	-	TRBD1	TRBJ1-1	CASSTWTGAPNTEAFF	TGTGCCAGCAGCACATGGACAGGGGCCCCGAACACTGAAGCTTTCTTT
12	TRBV28	once	-	TRBJ2-2	CASFPNTGELFF	TGTGCCAGTTTCCCTAACACCGGGGAGCTGTTTTTT
15	TRBV9	-	-	TRBJ2-1	CASSVGGYSYNEQFF	TGTGCCAGCAGCGTAGGGGGATACTCCTACAATGAGCAGTTCTTC
15	TRBV19	-	-	TRBJ1-3	CASNRGKGSGNTIYF	TGTGCCAGTAACCGGGGGAAGGGCTCTGGAAACACCATATATTTT
12	TRBV29-1	-	-	TRBJ1-1	CSVVPQNTEAFF	TGCAGCGTTGTACCACAGAACACTGAAGCTTTCTTT
15	TRBV28	-	-	TRBJ2-7	CASLSGLTKPYEQYF	TGTGCCTCTCTATCGGGACTTACAAAACCCTACGAGCAGTACTTC
15	TRBV4-1	-	-	TRBJ2-7	CASSHLRVGVYEQYF	TGCGCCAGCAGCCACCTCCGGGTTGGGGTCTACGAGCAGTACTTC
13	TRBV28	-	TRBD2	TRBJ2-7	CASITGGPGEQYF	TGTGCCAGCATCACGGGAGGGCCGGGGGAGCAGTACTTC
15	TRBV6-6	-	-	TRBJ2-7	CASSRFRGSLYEQYF	TGTGCCAGCAGTCGCTTTCGGGGAAGCCTCTACGAGCAGTACTTC
15	TRBV18	-	TRBD1	TRBJ1-5	CASSPGQASNQPQHF	TGTGCCAGCTCACCCGGACAGGCCTCCAATCAGCCCCAGCATTTT
10	TRBV28	-	-	TRBJ1-2	CASFIRGYTF	TGTGCCAGCTTTATTCGTGGCTACACCTTC
17	TRBV6-1	-	TRBD1	TRBJ2-7	CASSESWGQIQTYEQYF	TGTGCCAGCAGTGAATCGTGGGGACAGATCCAGACCTACGAGCAGTACTTC
15	TRBV28	-	-	TRBJ2-7	CASSYIRGSSYEQYF	TGTGCCAGCAGTTACATCAGGGGTTCGTCCTACGAGCAGTACTTC
17	TRBV7-8	once	TRBD1	TRBJ1-5	CASSSLDWTGSNQPQHF	TGTGCCAGCAGCTCTCTAGACTGGACAGGGAGCAATCAGCCCCAGCATTTT
14	TRBV9	-	-	TRBJ1-5	CASGPGALNQPQHF	TGTGCCAGTGGTCCGGGGGCCCTCAATCAGCCCCAGCATTTT
13	TRBV5-1	once	-	TRBJ2-1	CASSLDSGNEQFF	TGCGCCAGCAGCTTGGATAGTGGGAATGAGCAGTTCTTC
17	TRBV7-9	-	-	TRBJ2-1	CASSLLPGQTSYNEQFF	TGTGCCAGCAGCTTGCTTCCCGGACAGACCTCCTACAATGAGCAGTTCTTC
14	TRBV7-6	-	-	TRBJ1-5	CASSKRAGDQPQHF	TGTGCCAGCAGCAAGCGCGCAGGGGATCAGCCCCAGCATTTT
13	TRBV29-1	once	-	TRBJ2-5	CSVEDWGKETQYF	TGCAGCGTTGAAGATTGGGGAAAAGAGACCCAGTACTTC
16	TRBV19	-	TRBD1	TRBJ1-5	CASKRGWTGGNQPQHF	TGTGCCAGTAAACGCGGATGGACAGGAGGCAATCAGCCCCAGCATTTT
15	TRBV6-1	-	TRBD2	TRBJ2-1	CASRAGLAEYNEQFF	TGTGCCAGCAGAGCGGGACTAGCCGAATACAATGAGCAGTTCTTC
17	TRBV28	-	TRBD1	TRBJ2-7	CASSPLGTGTGKNEQYF	TGTGCCAGCAGTCCCTTGGGGACTGGGACAGGGAAAAACGAGCAGTACTTC
13	TRBV19	-	-	TRBJ1-1	CASSMSADTEAFF	TGTGCCAGTAGTATGAGTGCCGACACTGAAGCTTTCTTT